The 3 T cell receptor beta chains listed next were all sequenced from one sample in a study of blood T cell repertoires in COVID-19 (TCRdb year 2020). Library preparation used the immunoSEQ multiplex PCR assay. TCRdb took over this immuneACCESS table, retaining in-frame rearrangements with V and J assigned. Such tables are incomplete; in checked studies, under half of the missing clones stem from an unresolved V gene, and the remainder is unexplained. This sample holds roughly 140,000 clones; roughly 80% were observed only once. Of the sample, approximately 8% falls within the top ten clones. The sequencing sample was made of peripheral blood. All receptors come from a man aged 50 or older with active or convalescent COVID-19.

This clone was seen a few times. The chain is built from TRBV9 and TRBJ1-1, with D perhaps matching TRBD1 (5 bases). The CDR3 sequence is 14 residues long. The V and J ends lost 1 base and 3 bases respectively, with 10 bases between them. Per germline, CDR1 SGDLS and CDR2 YYNGEE. The CDR3 DNA reads TGTGCCAGCAGCGTACAGGGCCCCGACACTGAAGCTTTCTTT. Translation: CASSVQGPDTEAFF.

The rearrangement joins TRBV2 to TRBJ1-6; 8 positions match TRBD1. The CDR3 spans 15 residues. J lost 10 bases, V lost 4 bases, and 9 bases had no gene match. Germline assignment: CDR1 SNHLY and CDR2 FYNNEI. The CDR3 nucleotides read TGTGCCAGCAGTGGGACAGGGTGGTTGGGGTCACCCCTCCACTTT. Its protein product is CASSGTGWLGSPLHF.

The chain links TRBV9 to TRBJ2-7, with TRBD1 matching 8 bases. Germline-derived CDR1 and CDR2 are SGDLS and YYNGEE. The CDR3 spans 16 residues. V lost 4 bases and J lost 0; bases outside the gene matches: 9. Written as DNA, the CDR3 is TGTGCCAGCAGCCCCCAGGGGGCTTCGAGCTCCTACGAGCAGTACTTC. This translates into CASSPQGASSSYEQYF. The whole variable domain, filled in from reference TRBV9 and TRBJ2-7, reads DSGVTQTPKHLITATGQRVTLRCSPRSGDLSVYWYQQSLDQGLQFLIQYYNGEERAKGNILERFSAQQFPDLHSELNLSSLELGDSALYFCASSPQGASSSYEQYFGPGTRLTVT.